One sample yielded the 27 T cell receptor beta chains listed below, sequenced in a study of T cells in Graves' hyperthyroidism and ophthalmopathy. TCR beta CDR3 sequences were amplified from RNA transcripts. Primed by the HTBI set, a first-round RT-PCR was run on the TCR CDR3. TCRdb used MiXCR to reprocess the multiplex PCR reads, holding one entry per CDR3 protein. The repertoire holds about 270,000 distinct CDR3 sequences, with about 20% as singletons. The sample comprised blood. Receptors were obtained from a man aged 25 to 40 with Graves' ophthalmopathy.

This clonotype was counted a few times. For the CDR3, the DNA is TGTGCCAGCAGTTGGGCAGACAGTGAAGCTTTCTTT. Translated: CASSWADSEAFF. V usage is TRBV6-5 and J usage is TRBJ1-1, with D possibly matching TRBD1 (5 bases). The CDR3 totals 12 residues. The V gene's germline CDR1 is MNHEY and CDR2 SVGAGI. V lost 4 bases, J lost 7 bases, and 10 bases lay in between.

This clonotype was picked up a small number of times. V is TRBV6-1 and J is TRBJ2-7; 8 bases line up with TRBD1. With 5 bases clipped from V and 9 bases from J, the junction kept 6 bases outside the gene matches. Per the germline V gene, CDR1 is MNHNS and CDR2 is SASEGT. The CDR3 runs 12 residues. The chain's CDR3 is CASSSTDRGQYF. For the CDR3, the DNA is TGTGCCAGCAGTAGTACCGACAGGGGGCAGTACTTC.

This chain links TRBV24-1 with TRBJ2-2; no clear D. Trimming left V 3 bases short and J 2 bases short, with 3 bases between. The CDR3 consists of 13 residues. Germline-derived CDR1 and CDR2 are KGHDR and SFDVKD. The CDR3 loop is CATSDINTGELFF. In DNA, the CDR3 is TGTGCCACCAGTGATATAAACACCGGGGAGCTGTTTTTT.

This clonotype was detected ten times or more. The J gene is TRBJ2-1, the V gene TRBV6-2 or TRBV6-3; no firm D call. The CDR3 has 14 amino acids. Germline assignment: CDR1 MNHEY and CDR2 SVGEGT. V dropped 0 bases and J dropped 3 bases, with 6 bases sitting between them. The CDR3, as DNA: TGTGCCAGCAGTTACTCGGGCAGCTACAATGAGCAGTTCTTC. Translated, it gives CASSYSGSYNEQFF.

This clonotype was counted at least ten times. The chain carries TRBV2 and TRBJ2-3; D possibly corresponds to TRBD2 (5 bases). CDR1 and CDR2 (germline): SNHLY, FYNNEI. This CDR3 contains 17 residues. Trimming cost V 4 bases and J 1 base, with 18 bases left between them. CDR3 DNA sequence: TGTGCCAGCAGTGGTGGCCTGTTGGCGGGTCGCACAGATACGCAGTATTTT. This codes for CASSGGLLAGRTDTQYF. The variable domain in full, with the rest retrieved from reference TRBV2 and TRBJ2-3, is EPEVTQTPSHQVTQMGQEVILRCVPISNHLYFYWYRQILGQKVEFLVSFYNNEISEKSEIFDDQFSVERPDGSNFTLKIRSTKLEDSAMYFCASSGGLLAGRTDTQYFGPGTRLTVL.

This clonotype was observed a few times. J is TRBJ2-7 and V is TRBV29-1; 9 nucleotides match TRBD2. This CDR3 region has 15 residues. The trim removed 6 bases at V and 0 bases at J, leaving 9 bases unmatched. Per germline, CDR1 SQVTM and CDR2 ANQGSEA. This chain's CDR3 is CSVGSSGSLSYEQYF. CDR3 DNA: TGCAGCGTGGGAAGTAGCGGGAGCCTCTCCTACGAGCAGTACTTC.

This clonotype appeared once. The rearrangement uses TRBV15 and TRBJ2-3, with TRBD1 matching over 10 bases. After removal of 0 bases from V and 6 bases from J, the junction contained 3 bases not matched to a gene. The CDR3 extends over 15 amino acids. Germline V gene sequence: CDR1 LNHNV, CDR2 YYDKDF (reference sequence). CDR3 bases: TGTGCCACCAGCAGAGATCGGACAGGGGGGGATACGCAGTATTTT. Translating gives CATSRDRTGGDTQYF.

This clonotype was observed a few times. CDR3 region: CATSSGLELNTGELFF. CDR3 nucleotides: TGTGCCACCAGTTCGGGACTGGAACTGAACACCGGGGAGCTGTTTTTT. This sequence joins TRBV24-1 and TRBJ2-2; a weak D match, TRBD2 (6 bases). The V gene's germline CDR1 is KGHDR and CDR2 SFDVKD. V was cut by 6 bases and J by 1 base, with 14 bases left in between. This CDR3 spans 16 amino acids.

This clonotype was seen at least ten times. The chain links TRBV11-2 to TRBJ2-5; 10 bases agree with TRBD2. After removal of 2 bases from V and 2 bases from J, the junction contained 8 bases not matched to a gene. Per the germline V gene, CDR1 is SGHAT and CDR2 is FQNNGV. The CDR3 has 17 residues. The CDR3 loop is CASSLLAGAGGQETQYF. DNA of the CDR3: TGTGCCAGCAGCTTACTAGCGGGAGCGGGAGGGCAAGAGACCCAGTACTTC.

This clonotype was seen only a few times. The chain combines TRBV27 with TRBJ2-7, with 7 bases fitting TRBD1. With V trimmed by 2 bases and J by 0 bases, 10 bases remained unmatched. CDR1 and CDR2 (germline): MNHEY, SMNVEV (reference sequence). The length of the CDR3 is 17 residues. CDR3 sequence reads: CASSLAAGGLSSYEQYF. The CDR3 DNA follows: TGTGCCAGCAGTTTAGCGGCAGGGGGATTAAGCTCCTACGAGCAGTACTTC.

In its sample, this clonotype was seen many times. V gene TRBV20-1 combines with J gene TRBJ2-1; TRBD2 matches 12 bases. Trimming took 7 bases from V and 9 from J; bases not matched to a gene: 7. This CDR3 is 13 amino acids long. Germline V gene data show CDR1 as DFQATT and CDR2 as SNEGSKA (reference sequence). The CDR3 loop is CSVLTSGSGEQFF. CDR3 nucleotide sequence: TGCAGTGTCTTGACTAGCGGGAGTGGTGAGCAGTTCTTC.

This clonotype was detected ten times or more. This chain links TRBV7-8 with TRBJ2-7; the match to TRBD2 covers 7 bases. The CDR3 totals 17 residues. J gave up 4 bases and V 8 bases, and 20 bases lay outside the gene matches. The germline gives CDR1 SGHVS, CDR2 FQNEAQ. The CDR3 nucleotides read TGTGCCAGCCAGCTTGGCCGCGGGGAGGGGCGGGGGTACGAGCAGTACTTC. Translating it yields CASQLGRGEGRGYEQYF.

This clonotype has only one observation. This chain connects TRBV6-2 or TRBV6-3 to TRBJ2-1, with TRBD2 matching 7 bases. The V gene end was trimmed by 0 bases and the J gene end by 5 bases; junction bases not matched to a gene: 7. The CDR3 extends over 16 amino acids. From germline, CDR1 is MNHEY and CDR2 SVGEGT. The CDR3 coding sequence is TGTGCCAGCAGTTACTCGGTGGGGGAGGGAGACAATGAGCAGTTCTTC. It codes for CASSYSVGEGDNEQFF.

This chain uses TRBV28 with TRBJ1-1; TRBD1 aligns across 11 bases. The CDR3 is 16 residues long. After removal of 4 bases from V and 1 base from J, the junction contained 5 bases not matched to a gene. Per the germline V gene, CDR1 is MDHEN and CDR2 is SYDVKM. CDR3 DNA sequence: TGTGCCAGCAGTTGGACAGGGGGCCCCGCGAACACTGAAGCTTTCTTT. The encoded protein is CASSWTGGPANTEAFF.

This clonotype occurred once. V usage is TRBV2 and J usage is TRBJ2-7; 12 nucleotides match TRBD1. The CDR3 contains 18 residues. Looked up from germline, CDR1 is SNHLY and CDR2 is FYNNEI. V lost 7 bases, J lost 0 bases, and 13 bases stayed unmatched. The CDR3 DNA sequence: TGTGCCAGCACCCCCGGGACAGGGGGCGAGACCTACTCCTACGAGCAGTACTTC. Encoded protein: CASTPGTGGETYSYEQYF.

This clonotype was seen at least ten times. The J gene is TRBJ1-6, the V gene TRBV20-1; TRBD1 matches 8 bases. V shed 4 bases and J 7 bases; nucleotides not matched to a gene: 15. The CDR3 covers 17 residues. Germline CDR1 and CDR2: DFQATT and SNEGSKA (reference sequence). The CDR3 DNA sequence: TGCAGTGCTACGGACAGGGCGGCCATGTTGAGAAATTCACCCCTCCACTTT. Protein sequence: CSATDRAAMLRNSPLHF.

This chain joins TRBV5-6 and TRBJ2-2, with 8 bases matching TRBD2. The CDR3 contains 14 residues. Germline V gives CDR1 SGHDT, CDR2 YYEEEE. V was pared by 4 bases and J by 6 bases, with 5 bases of the junction left unmatched. The chain's CDR3 is CASSRGLDSGELFF. As DNA, the CDR3 is TGTGCCAGCAGCCGGGGACTAGACTCCGGGGAGCTGTTTTTT.

The chain employs TRBV5-1 and TRBJ2-3, with unresolved D. CDR3 length equals 13 residues. Germline CDR1 and CDR2: SGHRS and YFSETQ. V was pared by 0 bases and J by 4 bases, with 6 bases between. The CDR3 nucleotides are TGCGCCAGCAGCTTGGCCGGGTCAGATACGCAGTATTTT. Translating it yields CASSLAGSDTQYF. The full variable domain, rest sourced from reference TRBV5-1 and TRBJ2-3, is KAGVTQTPRYLIKTRGQQVTLSCSPISGHRSVSWYQQTPGQGLQFLFEYFSETQRNKGNFPGRFSGRQFSNSRSEMNVSTLELGDSALYLCASSLAGSDTQYFGPGTRLTVL.

A few counts support this clonotype. The chain employs TRBV12-3 or TRBV12-4 and TRBJ1-4; D not certain. CDR3 length equals 12 residues. V was clipped by 2 bases and J by 7 bases, with 5 bases between them. This CDR3 reads CASSLFSEKLFF. The CDR3 DNA follows: TGTGCCAGCAGTTTATTTTCTGAAAAACTGTTTTTT.

The genes are TRBV27 and TRBJ2-5; TRBD1 matches at 9 bases. Germline V gives CDR1 MNHEY, CDR2 SMNVEV (reference sequence). With V trimmed by 5 bases and J by 2 bases, 9 bases remained unmatched. The CDR3 runs to 16 residues. The CDR3 sequence: CASSAPGTGNQETQYF. CDR3 nucleotides: TGTGCCAGCAGTGCCCCAGGGACAGGGAATCAAGAGACCCAGTACTTC.

This clonotype was picked up many times. The CDR3 reads CASSWGGPNQPQHF. Here the CDR3 DNA reads TGTGCCAGCAGTTGGGGGGGCCCCAATCAGCCCCAGCATTTT. The rearrangement uses TRBV27 and TRBJ1-5; tentatively, D is TRBD1 (6 bases). Per germline, CDR1 MNHEY and CDR2 SMNVEV (reference sequence). V lost 4 bases, J lost 3 bases, and 10 bases lay in between. The CDR3 is made up of 14 amino acids.

This chain links TRBV5-6 with TRBJ1-2, with 10 bases aligning to TRBD1. Germline V CDR1 and CDR2: SGHDT, YYEEEE. The V and J ends lost 4 bases and 0 bases, in that order; junction bases with no gene match: 9. The length of the CDR3 is 17 residues. The CDR3 spells CASSIVTGGLANYGYTF. Here the CDR3 DNA reads TGTGCCAGCAGCATAGTGACAGGGGGCCTAGCTAACTATGGCTACACCTTC.

This chain connects TRBV7-9 to TRBJ2-7; D is uncertain. The V end was cut by 0 bases, the J end by 2 bases, with 8 bases between. CDR1 is SEHNR, CDR2 FQNEAQ, per germline (reference sequence). CDR3 length: 14 amino acids. CDR3 DNA sequence: TGTGCCAGCAGCTTAGCGGTGGCTCCCTACGAGCAGTACTTC. Its translation is CASSLAVAPYEQYF. Combining the CDR3 with reference TRBV7-9 and TRBJ2-7 gives the whole variable domain DTGVSQNPRHKITKRGQNVTFRCDPISEHNRLYWYRQTLGQGPEFLTYFQNEAQLEKSRLLSDRFSAERPKGSFSTLEIQRTEQGDSAMYLCASSLAVAPYEQYFGPGTRLTVT.

This clonotype was seen at least ten times. The chain uses TRBV11-2 and TRBJ2-1, with TRBD2 matching over 8 bases. Germline-derived CDR1 and CDR2 are SGHAT and FQNNGV. V was clipped by 5 bases and J by 0 bases; unmatched bases: 3. The CDR3 has 15 residues. The CDR3 is CASSRSGSSYNEQFF. As DNA, the CDR3 is TGTGCCAGCAGCCGGAGCGGGAGCTCCTACAATGAGCAGTTCTTC.

This clonotype was counted ten times or more. The chain recombines TRBV2 with TRBJ1-6, with D perhaps TRBD1 (6 bases). CDR1 is SNHLY, CDR2 FYNNEI, per germline. Trimming took off 3 bases at V and 9 bases at J, with 18 bases between the two ends. This CDR3 is 16 amino acids long. The CDR3 loop is CASSDGRTGTGSPLHF. CDR3 coding DNA: TGTGCCAGCAGTGACGGTCGAACAGGGACGGGTTCACCCCTCCACTTT.

The sample holds a few counts of this clonotype. The rearrangement joins TRBV27 to TRBJ1-5, with D perhaps TRBD1 (5 bases). The length of the CDR3 is 13 residues. Germline CDR1 MNHEY, CDR2 SMNVEV (reference sequence). The V end lost 2 bases, the J end lost 5 bases, and 7 bases lay between the germline ends. The CDR3: CASSLGTDQPQHF. Written as DNA, the CDR3 is TGTGCCAGCAGTTTAGGGACCGATCAGCCCCAGCATTTT.

The V gene is TRBV6-6, the J gene TRBJ2-7; unclear D gene. The CDR3 has 12 residues. V lost 5 bases and J lost 3, with 8 bases in between. Germline V gene sequence: CDR1 MNHNY, CDR2 SVGAGI (reference sequence). The CDR3 bases are TGTGCCAGCAGTCGACTCCTCTACGAGCAGTACTTC. Residues: CASSRLLYEQYF.